This is a list of T cell receptor beta chains from one sample in a study of response to subunit inactivated influenza vaccine. Each CDR3 protein is one row after TCRdb ran MiXCR on the RT-PCR reads. The repertoire holds hundreds of thousands of distinct CDR3 sequences, with 25% as singletons. Source: CD4+ T cells sorted from PBMCs, taken approximately 5 days after vaccination. The receptors were sampled from a man aged 45-60 years who received an inactivated influenza vaccine. Both conserved end residues are trimmed from each CDR3. Not every row has a clone size; where given, it reads once, few, many or a size class.

>TRBV6-2/TRBV6-3|.|TRBJ2-3
ASGVKQRPTDTQY
>TRBV10-3|few|TRBJ2-2
AIRSGSTGELF
>TRBV7-9|.|TRBJ1-1
ASSRDRWNTEAF
>TRBV18|many|TRBJ2-3
ASSPSSTDTQY
>TRBV14|many|TRBJ2-7
ASSQLGGGTREQY
>TRBV12-3/TRBV12-4|few|TRBJ1-4
ASSSTGNGEKLF
>TRBV5-5|few|TRBJ2-2
ASSLWLNTGELF
>TRBV10-3|.|TRBJ1-2
AIAVANNYGYT
>TRBV11-2|.|TRBJ1-4
ASSLLVDTEKLF
>TRBV7-2|many|TRBJ2-2
ASSGVQGGTGELF
>TRBV29-1|few|TRBJ2-7
SVEGLMDRVGYEQY